This TCR beta chain came from a study of T cell responses to AZD1222 COVID-19 vaccine. Study-level points and caveats: A rise in Spike-specific TCR breadth and depth followed two AZD1222 doses.

TCRdb's table, derived via immunoSEQ multiplex PCR, lists solely in-frame clones and lacks some. The sample has tens of thousands of clones; more than 75% are singletons. As concerns this clone: Its antigen is not known.

The V and J ends lost 6 bases and 7 bases respectively, with 4 bases between them. CDR1 and CDR2 (germline): KGHSH, LQKENI. The CDR3 totals 10 residues. This receptor was identified in an adult in good health. This chain uses TRBV18 with TRBJ2-1; D not certain. Here the sequenced sample was peripheral blood, taken on day 0 of AZD1222 vaccination. CDR3 in amino acids: CASSGNEQFF. DNA of the CDR3: TGTGCCAGCTCTGGAAATGAGCAGTTCTTC.